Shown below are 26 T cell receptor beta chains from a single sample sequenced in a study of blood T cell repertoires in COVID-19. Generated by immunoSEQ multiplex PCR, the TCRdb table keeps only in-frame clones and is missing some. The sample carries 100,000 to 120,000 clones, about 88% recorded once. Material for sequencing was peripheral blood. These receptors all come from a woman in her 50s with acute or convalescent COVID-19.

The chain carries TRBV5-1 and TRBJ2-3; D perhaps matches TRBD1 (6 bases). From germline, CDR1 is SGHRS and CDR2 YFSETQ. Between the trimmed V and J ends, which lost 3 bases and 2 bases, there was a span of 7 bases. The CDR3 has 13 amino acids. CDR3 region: CASSYRDTDTQYF. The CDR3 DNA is TGCGCCAGCAGCTACAGGGACACAGATACGCAGTATTTT. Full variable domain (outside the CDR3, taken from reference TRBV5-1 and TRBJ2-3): KAGVTQTPRYLIKTRGQQVTLSCSPISGHRSVSWYQQTPGQGLQFLFEYFSETQRNKGNFPGRFSGRQFSNSRSEMNVSTLELGDSALYLCASSYRDTDTQYFGPGTRLTVL.

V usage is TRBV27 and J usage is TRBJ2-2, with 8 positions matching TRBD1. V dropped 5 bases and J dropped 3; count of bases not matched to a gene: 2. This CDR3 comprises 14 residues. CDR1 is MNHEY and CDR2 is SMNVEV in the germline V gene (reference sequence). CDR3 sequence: CASSQTGDTGELFF. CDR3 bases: TGTGCCAGCAGTCAGACAGGGGACACCGGGGAGCTGTTTTTT.

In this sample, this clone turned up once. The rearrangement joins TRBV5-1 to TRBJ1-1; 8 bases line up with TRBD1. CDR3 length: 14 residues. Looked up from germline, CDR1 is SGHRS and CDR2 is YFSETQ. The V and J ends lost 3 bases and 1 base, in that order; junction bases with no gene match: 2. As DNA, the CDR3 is TGCGCCAGCAGCTCCGGGACAGGGAACACTGAAGCTTTCTTT. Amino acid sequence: CASSSGTGNTEAFF. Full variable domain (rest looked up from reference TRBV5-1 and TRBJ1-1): KAGVTQTPRYLIKTRGQQVTLSCSPISGHRSVSWYQQTPGQGLQFLFEYFSETQRNKGNFPGRFSGRQFSNSRSEMNVSTLELGDSALYLCASSSGTGNTEAFFGQGTRLTVV.

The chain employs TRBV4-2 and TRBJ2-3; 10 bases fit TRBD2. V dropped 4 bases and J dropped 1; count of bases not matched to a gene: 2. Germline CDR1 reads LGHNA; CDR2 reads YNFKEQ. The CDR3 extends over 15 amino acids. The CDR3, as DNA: TGTGCCAGCAGCCCAGGGACTAGCGGCACAGATACGCAGTATTTT. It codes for CASSPGTSGTDTQYF.

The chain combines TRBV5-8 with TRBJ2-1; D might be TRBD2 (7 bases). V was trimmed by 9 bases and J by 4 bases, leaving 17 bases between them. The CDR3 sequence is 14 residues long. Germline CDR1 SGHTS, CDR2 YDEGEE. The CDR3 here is CATSGGRTYNEQFF. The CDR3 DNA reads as TGTGCCACCTCGGGGGGCCGGACTTACAATGAGCAGTTCTTC.

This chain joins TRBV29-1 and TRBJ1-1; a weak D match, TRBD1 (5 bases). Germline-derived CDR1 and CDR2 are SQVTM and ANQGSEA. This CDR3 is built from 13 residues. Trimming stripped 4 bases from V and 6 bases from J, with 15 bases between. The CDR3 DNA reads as TGCAGCGTTGCGGAGGGGCTGTTACCTGAAGCTTTCTTT. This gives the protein CSVAEGLLPEAFF.

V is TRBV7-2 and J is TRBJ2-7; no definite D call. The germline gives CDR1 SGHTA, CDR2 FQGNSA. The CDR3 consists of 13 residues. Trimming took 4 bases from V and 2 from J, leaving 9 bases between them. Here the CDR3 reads CASSSDQAYEQYF. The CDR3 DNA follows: TGTGCCAGCAGCTCCGACCAGGCCTACGAGCAGTACTTC.

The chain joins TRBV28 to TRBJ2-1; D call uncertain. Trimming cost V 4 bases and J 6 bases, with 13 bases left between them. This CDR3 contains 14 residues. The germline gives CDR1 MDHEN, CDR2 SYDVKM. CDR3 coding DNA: TGTGCCAGCAGTTCACCCTCAGTAGCCAATGAGCAGTTCTTC. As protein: CASSSPSVANEQFF.

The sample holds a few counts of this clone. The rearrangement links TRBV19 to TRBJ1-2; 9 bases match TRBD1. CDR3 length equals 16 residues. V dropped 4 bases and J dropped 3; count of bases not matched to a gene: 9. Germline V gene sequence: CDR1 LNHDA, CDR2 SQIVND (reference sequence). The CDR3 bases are TGTGCCAGTAGTACGGGGACAGGGTGGTTTTACTATGGCTACACCTTC. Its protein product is CASSTGTGWFYYGYTF.

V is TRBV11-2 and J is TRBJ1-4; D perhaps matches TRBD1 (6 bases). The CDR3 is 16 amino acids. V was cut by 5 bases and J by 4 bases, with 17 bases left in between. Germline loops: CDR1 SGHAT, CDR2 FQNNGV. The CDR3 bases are TGTGCCAGCAGCCCCCCTGGTGGGGGCCATAATGAAAAACTGTTTTTT. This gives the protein CASSPPGGGHNEKLFF.

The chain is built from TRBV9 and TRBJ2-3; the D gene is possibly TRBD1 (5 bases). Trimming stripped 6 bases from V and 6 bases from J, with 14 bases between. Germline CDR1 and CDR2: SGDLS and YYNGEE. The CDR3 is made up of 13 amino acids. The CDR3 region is CASNRGQRDTQYF. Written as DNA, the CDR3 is TGTGCCAGCAATAGGGGCCAGAGGGATACGCAGTATTTT.

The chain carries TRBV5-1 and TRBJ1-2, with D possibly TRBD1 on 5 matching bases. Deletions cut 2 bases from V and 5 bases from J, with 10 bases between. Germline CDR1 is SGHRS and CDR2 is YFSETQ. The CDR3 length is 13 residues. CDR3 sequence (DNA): TGCGCCAGCAGCTTACAGGAACATTATGGCTACACCTTC. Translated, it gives CASSLQEHYGYTF.

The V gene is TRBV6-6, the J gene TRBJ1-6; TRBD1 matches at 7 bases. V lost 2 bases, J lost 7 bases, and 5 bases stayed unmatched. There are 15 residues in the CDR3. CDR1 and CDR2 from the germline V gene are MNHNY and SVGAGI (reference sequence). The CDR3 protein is CASSYRGQWNSPLHF. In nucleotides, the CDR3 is TGTGCCAGCAGTTACAGGGGACAGTGGAATTCACCCCTCCACTTT.

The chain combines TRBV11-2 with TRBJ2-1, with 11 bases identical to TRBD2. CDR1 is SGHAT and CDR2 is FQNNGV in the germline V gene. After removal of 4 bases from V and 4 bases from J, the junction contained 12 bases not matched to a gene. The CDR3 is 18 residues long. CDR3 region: CASSSPSVAGGVYNEQFF. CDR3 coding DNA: TGTGCCAGCAGCTCCCCATCGGTAGCGGGGGGGGTATACAATGAGCAGTTCTTC.

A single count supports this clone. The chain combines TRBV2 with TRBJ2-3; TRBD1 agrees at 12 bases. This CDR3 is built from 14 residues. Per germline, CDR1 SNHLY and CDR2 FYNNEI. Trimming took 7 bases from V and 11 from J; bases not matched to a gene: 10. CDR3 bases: TGTGCCAGCACCGTAGGGACAGGGGGCGAGATGCAGTATTTT. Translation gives CASTVGTGGEMQYF.

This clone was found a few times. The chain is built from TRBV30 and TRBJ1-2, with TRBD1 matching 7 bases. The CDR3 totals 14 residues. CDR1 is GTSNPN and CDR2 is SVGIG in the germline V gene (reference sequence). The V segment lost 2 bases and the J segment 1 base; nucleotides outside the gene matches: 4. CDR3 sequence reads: CAWSSQGINYGYTF. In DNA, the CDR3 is TGTGCCTGGAGTTCACAGGGGATTAACTATGGCTACACCTTC.

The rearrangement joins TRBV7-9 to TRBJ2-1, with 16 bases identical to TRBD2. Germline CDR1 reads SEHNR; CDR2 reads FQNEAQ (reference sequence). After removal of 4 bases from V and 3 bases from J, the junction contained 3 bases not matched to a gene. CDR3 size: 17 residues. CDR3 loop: CASSSGLAGGIYNEQFF. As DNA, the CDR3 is TGTGCCAGCAGCTCGGGACTAGCGGGAGGGATCTACAATGAGCAGTTCTTC.

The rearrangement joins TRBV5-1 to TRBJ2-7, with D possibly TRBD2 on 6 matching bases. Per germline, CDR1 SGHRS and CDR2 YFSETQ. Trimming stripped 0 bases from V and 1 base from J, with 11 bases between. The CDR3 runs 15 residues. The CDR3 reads CASSLVLGGSYEQYF. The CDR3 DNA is TGCGCCAGCAGCTTGGTTTTGGGGGGTTCCTACGAGCAGTACTTC.

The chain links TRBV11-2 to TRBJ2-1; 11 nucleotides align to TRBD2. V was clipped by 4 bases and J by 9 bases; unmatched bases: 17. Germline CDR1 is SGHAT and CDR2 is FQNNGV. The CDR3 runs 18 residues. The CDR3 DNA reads TGTGCCAGCAGCTCCTTTGGGGTAGCGGGAGGGGGACAAAGTGAGCAGTTCTTC. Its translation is CASSSFGVAGGGQSEQFF.

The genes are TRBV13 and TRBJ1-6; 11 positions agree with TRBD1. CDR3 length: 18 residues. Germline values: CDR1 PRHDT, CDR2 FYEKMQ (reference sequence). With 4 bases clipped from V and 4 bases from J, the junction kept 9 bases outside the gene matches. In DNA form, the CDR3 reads TGTGCCAGCAGCTCGGGGACAGGGGGAGTTGGGTATAATTCACCCCTCCACTTT. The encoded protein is CASSSGTGGVGYNSPLHF. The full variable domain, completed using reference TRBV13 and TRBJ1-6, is AAGVIQSPRHLIKEKRETATLKCYPIPRHDTVYWYQQGPGQDPQFLISFYEKMQSDKGSIPDRFSAQQFSDYHSELNMSSLELGDSALYFCASSSGTGGVGYNSPLHFGNGTRLTVT.

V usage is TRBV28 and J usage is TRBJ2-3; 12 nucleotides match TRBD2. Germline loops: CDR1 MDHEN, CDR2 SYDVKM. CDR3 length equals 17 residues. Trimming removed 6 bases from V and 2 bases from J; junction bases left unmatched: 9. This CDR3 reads CASSPSGRGYNTDTQYF. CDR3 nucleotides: TGTGCCAGCAGCCCTAGCGGGAGGGGATATAACACAGATACGCAGTATTTT.

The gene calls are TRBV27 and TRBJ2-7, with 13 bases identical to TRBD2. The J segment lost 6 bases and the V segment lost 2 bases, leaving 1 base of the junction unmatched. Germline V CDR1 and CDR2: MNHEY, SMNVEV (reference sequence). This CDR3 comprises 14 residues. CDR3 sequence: CASSLRLAGGEQYF. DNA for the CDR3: TGTGCCAGCAGTTTAAGACTAGCGGGAGGCGAGCAGTACTTC.

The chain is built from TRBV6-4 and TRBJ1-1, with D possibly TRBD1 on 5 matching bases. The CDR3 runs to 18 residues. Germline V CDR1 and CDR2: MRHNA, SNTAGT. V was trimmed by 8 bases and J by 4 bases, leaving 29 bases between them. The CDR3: CASGDPRVLRSKGTEAFF. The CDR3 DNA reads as TGTGCCAGCGGCGACCCCAGGGTCCTTAGATCGAAAGGCACTGAAGCTTTCTTT.

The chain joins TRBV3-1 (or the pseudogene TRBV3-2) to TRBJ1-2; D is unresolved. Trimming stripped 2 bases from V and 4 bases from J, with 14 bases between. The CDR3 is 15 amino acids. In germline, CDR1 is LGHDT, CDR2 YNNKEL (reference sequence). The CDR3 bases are TGTGCCAGCAGCCAATCTCCAGGATCCAGCTATGGCTACACCTTC. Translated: CASSQSPGSSYGYTF.

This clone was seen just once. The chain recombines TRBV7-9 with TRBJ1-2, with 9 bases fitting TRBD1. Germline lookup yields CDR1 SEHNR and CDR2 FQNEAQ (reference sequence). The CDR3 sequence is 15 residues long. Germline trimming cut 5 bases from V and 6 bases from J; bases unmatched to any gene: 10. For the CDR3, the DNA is TGTGCCAGCAGCCTTACGGGACAGGGTGGAGATGGCTACACCTTC. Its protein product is CASSLTGQGGDGYTF. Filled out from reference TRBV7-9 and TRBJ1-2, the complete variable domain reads DTGVSQNPRHKITKRGQNVTFRCDPISEHNRLYWYRQTLGQGPEFLTYFQNEAQLEKSRLLSDRFSAERPKGSFSTLEIQRTEQGDSAMYLCASSLTGQGGDGYTFGSGTRLTVV.

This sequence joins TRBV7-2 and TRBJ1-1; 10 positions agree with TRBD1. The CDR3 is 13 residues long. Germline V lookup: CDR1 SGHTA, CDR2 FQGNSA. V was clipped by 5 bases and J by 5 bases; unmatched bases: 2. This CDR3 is CASSRDRGTEAFF. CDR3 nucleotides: TGTGCCAGCAGCAGGGACAGGGGAACTGAAGCTTTCTTT.